This is a list of T cell receptor beta chains from one sample in a study of T cells in localized non-small cell lung cancer. Method: immunoSEQ multiplex PCR; TCRdb's copy keeps in-frame clones and lacks some. The sample lists over 30,000 clones, around four fifths seen once, with around a third in the top ten. This material consisted of peripheral blood, taken before any cancer treatment. These receptors were collected from a male donor aged 60 or over with stage II squamous cell lung carcinoma. Each CDR3 is given with its conserved first and last residue. The D gene is left open where the match is weak. For some rows the clone size is stated as once, few or many, or as a class when expanded; others skip it.

V gene	D gene	J gene	clone size	CDR3 DNA	CDR3 protein
TRBV7-7	-	TRBJ1-6	-	TGTGCTAGCAGCTTAGCCGGCATACATTCACCCCTCCACTTT	CASSLAGIHSPLHF
TRBV4-2	TRBD1	TRBJ1-3	few	TGTGCCAGCAGCCTCGGAACGGTGACAGGGGAAGGAAACACCATATATTTT	CASSLGTVTGEGNTIYF
TRBV9	TRBD1	TRBJ1-3	-	TGTGCCAGCAGCGCTCAAACAGGGGGCGAAAACACCATATATTTT	CASSAQTGGENTIYF
TRBV2	-	TRBJ2-5	-	TGTGCCAGCATTGGCGGAAAGTCGGGAGAGACCCAGTACTTC	CASIGGKSGETQYF
TRBV6-1	TRBD1	TRBJ2-2	-	TGTGCCAGCAGTGTCCGGGACAGGTGGTCCGGGGAGCTGTTTTTT	CASSVRDRWSGELFF
TRBV6-5	TRBD1	TRBJ1-5	-	TGTGCCAGCAGCCCGGGACAGGGGGTAAATCAGCCCCAGCATTTT	CASSPGQGVNQPQHF
TRBV5-4	TRBD2	TRBJ2-5	once	TGTGCCAGCAGCTTGGAGTTGAGGAGGGCGGGAGCCCAAGAGACCCAGTACTTC	CASSLELRRAGAQETQYF
TRBV30	-	TRBJ1-1	-	TGTGCCTGGACCCAGGGTATGAACACTGAAGCTTTCTTT	CAWTQGMNTEAFF
TRBV6-5	TRBD2	TRBJ2-3	-	TGTGCCACCCGGACCGGGACTACCACAGATACGCAGTATTTT	CATRTGTTTDTQYF
TRBV6-1	-	TRBJ2-1	-	TGTGCCACCCTAACCCAGGGCTTTGAGCAGTTCTTC	CATLTQGFEQFF
TRBV28	TRBD1	TRBJ1-2	-	TGTGCCAGCAGAAGGACAGGGGGTGTTGGCTACACCTTC	CASRRTGGVGYTF
TRBV6-5	-	TRBJ2-1	-	TGTGCCAGCAGTTACTCGATACGGAACAATGAGCAGTTCTTC	CASSYSIRNNEQFF
TRBV7-2	-	TRBJ2-1	-	TGTGCCAGCAGCATCCAACAGGGTGGAAATGAGCAGTTCTTC	CASSIQQGGNEQFF
TRBV4-3	-	TRBJ1-2	-	TGCGCCAGCAGCCAAGATGGGGAGCGTGGCTACACCTTC	CASSQDGERGYTF
TRBV2	-	TRBJ1-4	-	TGTGCCAGCAGTGCTAGCAAGCCAACTAATGAAAAACTGTTTTTT	CASSASKPTNEKLFF
TRBV5-4	-	TRBJ2-6	-	TGTGCCAGCAGCCTGACAGCTTTCTCTGGGGCCAACGTCCTGACTTTC	CASSLTAFSGANVLTF
TRBV19	-	TRBJ2-1	-	TGTGCCAGTAGTATTCAGGGGAAACTCTACAATGAGCAGTTCTTC	CASSIQGKLYNEQFF